The 27 T cell receptor beta chains in this list originate from one sample, sequenced in a study of tumor-infiltrating lymphocytes in oesophageal squamous cell carcinoma. TCRdb itself ran the PCR reads through MiXCR, one entry per CDR3 protein. The sample records over 20,000 distinct CDR3 sequences, about a third being singletons. The sequencing sample was made of esophageal tumor tissue. These receptors came from a female donor with esophageal squamous cell carcinoma.

This chain links TRBV18 with TRBJ2-1; maybe TRBD1 (6 bases). The J call may be wrong; the DNA end is better matched by TRBJ2-7. The CDR3 has 13 amino acids. Looked up from germline, CDR1 is KGHSH and CDR2 is LQKENI. CDR3 in amino acids: CASSPTGNYEQYF. The CDR3 DNA sequence: TGTGCCAGCTCACCAACAGGGAACTACGAGCAGTACTTC.

In this sample, this clonotype turned up many times. The chain uses TRBV28 and TRBJ2-5; D possibly uses TRBD1 or TRBD2 (6 bases each). The V end was cut by 6 bases, the J end by 5 bases, with 16 bases between. The CDR3 contains 14 residues. The germline V gene encodes CDR1 MDHEN and CDR2 SYDVKM. The CDR3 is CASSQRGGRETQYF. CDR3 bases: TGTGCCAGCAGCCAACGAGGGGGGAGGGAGACCCAGTACTTC.

V and J are TRBV4-1 and TRBJ2-7, with D tentatively TRBD2 (5 bases). The better agreement between TRBJ2-5 and the DNA end casts doubt on the J call. This CDR3 is 15 amino acids long. Germline CDR1 is MGHRA and CDR2 is YSYEKL. CDR3 nucleotides: TGCGCCAGCAGCCAAGGGCTAGCAGTCGGAGAGACCCAGTACTTC. Protein product: CASSQGLAVGETQYF.

Ten or more counts support this clonotype. DNA of the CDR3: TGTGCCAGCAGCTTGCCCGACAGGGCCAACGAGCAGTACTTC. It is translated as CASSLPDRANEQYF. The chain is built from TRBV5-6 and TRBJ2-7, with TRBD1 matching 7 bases. The length of the CDR3 is 14 residues. CDR1 SGHDT and CDR2 YYEEEE come from the germline V gene. V lost 1 base and J lost 5; bases outside the gene matches: 6.

The rearrangement links TRBV19 to TRBJ2-7, with a tentative D call TRBD2 (6 bases). Looked up from germline, CDR1 is LNHDA and CDR2 is SQIVND (reference sequence). CDR3 length: 16 residues. Trimming left V 7 bases short and J 6 bases short, with 25 bases between. CDR3 in DNA: TGTGCCAGTACCCTGACTAGGACGGAGCGGCTGGTCGAGCAGTACTTC. Encoded protein: CASTLTRTERLVEQYF.

This clonotype was detected only a few times. The chain recombines TRBV7-2 with TRBJ1-2; 7 nucleotides agree with TRBD1. Per the germline V gene, CDR1 is SGHTA and CDR2 is FQGNSA. The V and J ends lost 4 bases and 3 bases, in that order; junction bases with no gene match: 14. The CDR3 length is 17 residues. CDR3 sequence (DNA): TGTGCCAGCAGCTCGCAAACCGGGACAGTTAGGGACTATGGCTACACCTTC. It codes for CASSSQTGTVRDYGYTF. Drawing the rest from reference TRBV7-2 and TRBJ1-2, the complete variable domain is GAGVSQSPSNKVTEKGKDVELRCDPISGHTALYWYRQSLGQGLEFLIYFQGNSAPDKSGLPSDRFSAERTGGSVSTLTIQRTQQEDSAVYLCASSSQTGTVRDYGYTFGSGTRLTVV.

Many counts were recorded for this clonotype. This chain connects TRBV6-1 to TRBJ1-2, with 9 bases lining up with TRBD1. The CDR3 is made up of 15 amino acids. Unmatched junction bases numbered 10, after V lost 7 bases and J lost 4 bases. Germline CDR1 and CDR2: MNHNS and SASEGT. In DNA, the CDR3 is TGTGCCAGCAATGAGGGACAGGGATTAGGCTATGGCTACACCTTC. Protein sequence: CASNEGQGLGYGYTF.

This clonotype was counted ten times or more. The chain employs TRBV24-1 and TRBJ2-1; perhaps TRBD2 as D (6 bases). Trimming cost V 10 bases and J 0 bases, with 15 bases left between them. The CDR3 covers 15 residues. From germline, CDR1 is KGHDR and CDR2 SFDVKD. The CDR3 nucleotides are TGTGCCACAAGACCGACCGGGAGCTCCTACAATGAGCAGTTCTTC. It translates to CATRPTGSSYNEQFF.

This clonotype is termed medium-sized. J is TRBJ2-1 and V is TRBV7-9; weak D call: TRBD2 (6 bases). CDR1 and CDR2 (germline): SEHNR, FQNEAQ (reference sequence). V gave up 2 bases and J gave up 2 bases, with 10 bases separating them. The CDR3 is made up of 15 amino acids. CDR3: CASSLMEGPYNEQFF. The CDR3 bases are TGTGCCAGCAGCTTAATGGAGGGGCCCTACAATGAGCAGTTCTTC. The entire variable domain, with the rest obtained from reference TRBV7-9 and TRBJ2-1, is as follows: DTGVSQNPRHKITKRGQNVTFRCDPISEHNRLYWYRQTLGQGPEFLTYFQNEAQLEKSRLLSDRFSAERPKGSFSTLEIQRTEQGDSAMYLCASSLMEGPYNEQFFGPGTRLTVL.

This clonotype was seen a few times. This chain connects TRBV7-6 to TRBJ2-5; D is ambiguous. TRBJ2-1 explains the end of the DNA better; the J call may be wrong. Germline assignment: CDR1 SGHVS and CDR2 FNYEAQ. This CDR3 has 11 amino acids. The CDR3 nucleotides read TGTGCCAGCAGCTTTGCACGGGAGCAGTTCTTC. Encoded protein: CASSFAREQFF.

The chain combines TRBV18 with TRBJ2-3; D unclear. V lost 3 bases, J lost 0 bases, and 13 bases lay in between. In germline, CDR1 is KGHSH, CDR2 LQKENI. The CDR3 loop spans 16 amino acids. As DNA, the CDR3 is TGTGCCAGCTCACCTCAATTCGTACAGAGCACAGATACGCAGTATTTT. As protein: CASSPQFVQSTDTQYF.

This clonotype was observed at least ten times. The J gene is TRBJ2-3, the V gene TRBV10-3; TRBD2 matches at 11 bases. The V segment lost 3 bases and the J segment 0 bases; nucleotides outside the gene matches: 5. The CDR3 is made up of 17 amino acids. The germline V gene has CDR1 ENHRY and CDR2 SYGVKD. The CDR3 nucleotides are TGTGCCATCAGTGATTGGGGGACTAGCGGAAGCACAGATACGCAGTATTTT. This gives the protein CAISDWGTSGSTDTQYF.

DNA for the CDR3: TGTGCCTGGACTTCACACAGGGCCTGGAACACTGAAGCTTTCTTT. Protein sequence: CAWTSHRAWNTEAFF. The chain employs TRBV30 and TRBJ1-1; possibly TRBD1 for D (6 bases). The ends were cut back, 4 bases at V and 1 base at J, with 16 bases in the middle. The CDR3 contains 15 residues. Per germline, CDR1 GTSNPN and CDR2 SVGIG (reference sequence).

Turning to this clonotype: A much larger clone is a single base away; this may be a read error. This chain links TRBV5-4 with TRBJ1-2, with D possibly being TRBD1 (6 bases). Germline-derived CDR1 and CDR2 are SGHNT and YYREEE (reference sequence). Trimming left V 3 bases short and J 3 bases short, with 18 bases between. This CDR3 is built from 16 residues. This CDR3 reads CASSSAGGRMDYGYTF. The DNA for the CDR3 is TGTGCCAGCAGCTCAGCCGGGGGGCGGATGGACTATGGCTACACCTTC.

This clonotype was counted at least ten times. The rearrangement links TRBV15 to TRBJ2-1; D is unclear. The closer fit of TRBJ2-7 to the DNA end suggests the J call may be wrong. Germline V gene lookup returns CDR1 LNHNV and CDR2 YYDKDF (reference sequence). The CDR3 contains 13 residues. The CDR3 is CATSRDRSYEQYF. DNA for the CDR3: TGTGCCACCAGCAGAGATAGGAGCTACGAGCAGTACTTC.

The V gene is TRBV29-1, the J gene TRBJ2-2, with D possibly being TRBD2 (5 bases). Per germline, CDR1 SQVTM and CDR2 ANQGSEA. There are 12 residues in the CDR3. V dropped 7 bases and J dropped 6 bases, with 12 bases sitting between them. As DNA, the CDR3 is TGCAGCGCAGTCGGGGATGCCGGGGAGCTGTTTTTT. This sequence encodes CSAVGDAGELFF.

This clonotype was picked up many times. J is TRBJ2-1 and V is TRBV7-8, with a weak D call TRBD1 (6 bases). With the DNA end fitting TRBJ2-7 better, the J assignment may be wrong. Germline assignment: CDR1 SGHVS and CDR2 FQNEAQ. This CDR3 spans 14 amino acids. The CDR3 DNA sequence: TGTGCCAGCAGCTTAATGGGACAATACAATGAGCAGTACTTC. As protein: CASSLMGQYNEQYF.

This clonotype was seen ten or more times. The CDR3 reads CASSLDQGPYEQYF. The CDR3, as DNA: TGTGCCAGCAGCTTAGACCAGGGCCCCTACGAGCAGTACTTC. The V gene is TRBV11-2, the J gene TRBJ2-7, with D maybe TRBD1 (5 bases). Germline CDR1 SGHAT, CDR2 FQNNGV. CDR3 size: 14 residues. With 0 bases removed from V and 2 bases from J, the gap between germline ends came to 8 bases.

This chain uses TRBV5-1 with TRBJ2-1; possible D gene TRBD1, 5 bases. The germline CDR1 and CDR2 sequences are SGHRS and YFSETQ. Trimming stripped 1 base from V and 0 bases from J, with 8 bases between. The CDR3 is made up of 15 amino acids. The CDR3 sequence is CASSLTGISYNEQFF. In DNA, the CDR3 is TGCGCCAGCAGCTTGACAGGCATCTCCTACAATGAGCAGTTCTTC.

This clonotype was seen repeatedly, ten times or more. CDR3 protein: CASSFSPATNEKLFF. Here the CDR3 DNA reads TGTGCCAGCAGTTTTTCGCCCGCGACTAATGAAAAACTGTTTTTT. The rearrangement joins TRBV28 to TRBJ1-4; no firm D call. Trimming cost V 3 bases and J 2 bases, with 10 bases left between them. The CDR3 loop spans 15 amino acids. In germline, CDR1 is MDHEN, CDR2 SYDVKM.

Concerning this clonotype itself: The CDR3 does not end in the conserved phenylalanine or tryptophan, so this is likely a read error. The DNA is left out, because the CDR3 cannot be placed on it with certainty; the CDR3 is given as TCRdb lists it. The chain joins TRBV6-1 to TRBJ2-7. The CDR3 is made up of 16 amino acids, end residues included. Germline assignment: CDR1 MNHNS and CDR2 SASEGT. The CDR3 sequence is CASSLGLANYGYTFGS.

V and J are TRBV7-2 and TRBJ2-4; possible D gene TRBD2, 5 bases. Near its end, the DNA agrees better with TRBJ2-7, so the J call may be wrong. This CDR3 has 11 amino acids. Germline values: CDR1 SGHTA, CDR2 FQGNSA. CDR3 in DNA: TGTGCCAGCAGCGACTACTACGAGCAGTACTTC. Its translation is CASSDYYEQYF.

The chain links TRBV10-2 to TRBJ2-6; D uncertain. The J call could be wrong; TRBJ2-1 is a better fit for the DNA end. The CDR3 contains 13 residues. Germline V CDR1 and CDR2: WSHSY, SAAADI. CDR3 sequence reads: CASTRTSYNEQFF. DNA of the CDR3: TGCGCCAGCACCAGGACGAGCTACAATGAGCAGTTCTTC.

This clonotype occurred once. The rearrangement links TRBV7-2 to TRBJ2-6; the D is unclear. The J call may be faulty, since TRBJ2-4 better matches the DNA end. Germline assignment: CDR1 SGHTA and CDR2 FQGNSA. The CDR3 runs 11 residues. CDR3 amino acids: CASSLNLIQYF. The CDR3 region has the DNA TGTGCCAGCAGCTTAAACCTCATTCAGTACTTC.

At least ten counts were recorded for this clonotype. The V call is TRBV5-5, the J call TRBJ2-5, with D possibly being TRBD1 or TRBD2 (5 bases each). The V end lost 4 bases, the J end lost 5 bases, and 15 bases lay between the germline ends. The CDR3 extends over 14 amino acids. Germline V gene data show CDR1 as SGHKS and CDR2 as YYEKEE (reference sequence). CDR3: CASSRDPQAETQYF. CDR3 sequence (DNA): TGTGCCAGCAGCCGGGACCCCCAGGCGGAGACCCAGTACTTC.

The V gene is TRBV10-1, the J gene TRBJ1-6; the D is unclear. Germline V CDR1 and CDR2: WNHNN, SYGVQD (reference sequence). V was clipped by 2 bases and J by 4 bases, with 6 bases between them. This CDR3 is built from 14 residues. CDR3 in DNA: TGCGCCAGCAGTGAGGGGTCGTATAATTCACCCCTCCACTTT. It yields the protein CASSEGSYNSPLHF.

The chain employs TRBV11-2 and TRBJ2-5, with 7 bases lining up with TRBD2. The J call may be faulty, since TRBJ2-1 better matches the DNA end. The CDR3 extends over 15 amino acids. Germline CDR1 SGHAT, CDR2 FQNNGV. The CDR3 loop is CASSLVAGAYNEQFF. The CDR3 DNA is TGTGCCAGCAGCTTGGTAGCGGGCGCTTACAATGAGCAGTTCTTC.